This T cell receptor (beta chain) comes out of a study of beta chain features in type 1 diabetes (dated by TCRdb to between 2018 and 2020). Background on the whole study: Mean age, gender distribution, total cell number and subset yield were not different between patients and healthy donors. Across all samples, some 110,000,000 sorted cells were examined, and cell number per subset correlated strongly with RNA yield. In the study, recently diagnosed type 1 diabetes patients and matched healthy donors were compared on the TCRB repertoires of their sorted circulating CD4+ T cell subsets. Regulatory and stem cell-like memory subsets were isolated from only 8 patients and about eight healthy donors, whereas naive and central memory subsets came from all 30 or so donors. Overall study results and their limits: Because cDNA was sequenced instead of genomic DNA, highly expressing activated cells could be over-represented, though the groups showed no difference in activation or CD3 levels. Shorter templates might be favored by PCR, yet because patient and control samples were amplified and corrected together, any such skew would affect both groups equally. In all four CD4+ subsets, TCRB CDR3 length was moderately but significantly shorter in type 1 diabetes patients. Naive, central memory and regulatory TCRB repertoires appeared more similar among patients than among healthy donors. At VDJ recombination sites, patients with type 1 diabetes made fewer insertions and deleted more nucleotides, a pattern implying thymic rearrangement abnormalities. Because small numbers of individuals were included in the HLA sub-analyses, any influence of HLA type on TCRB rearrangement was left unresolved.

In regard to this clone: This clone's antigen is unknown. Base qualities are not at hand, and no much larger clone is one base apart.

The entire isolated RNA was reverse transcribed using the High Capacity cDNA Reverse Transcription Kit, and thus expressed TCRB transcripts were sequenced. Survey-depth immunoSEQ sequencing was performed on stem cell-like memory T cell samples, with an average of roughly 1 million total reads per sample. After sorted cells were lysed in RLT buffer, RNA was extracted with DNase-treated RNeasy Micro or Mini kits, with the choice depending on cell number. Each cell subset was processed on its own to prevent cross-contamination, while patient and healthy donor samples were processed together. The immunoSEQ multiplex PCR was used to amplify TCRB sequences from cDNA, generating 87-bp fragments that spanned the CDR3 region. Amplicons were sequenced on the Illumina HiSeq platform. Under the source paper's analysis protocol: Synthetic template baselines were used to correct PCR bias computationally, reads within Hamming distance 2 were collapsed together, and singletons that could not be merged were discarded. Reads were aligned against IMGT so that V, D and J genes, CDR3 length and insertions or deletions at six rearrangement sites could be assigned. Within each subset, clonotype counts were normalized to sorted cell number, after which true diversity and Gini coefficients were computed with the tcR R package. The overlap coefficient, calculated on TCRB nucleotide sequences, was used to measure repertoire sharing. TCRdb retrieved this table from immuneACCESS and kept in-frame rearrangements only. Not all clones are present; in checked studies, unresolved V genes account for under half, and no reason is known for the remainder. V and J calls and clone size are those listed in that table; D and trimming were worked out from the DNA. The sample table contains 15,000 or so clones; only one count was recorded for roughly 40% of them. Together, the top ten hold approximately 0.5% of the sample.

CDR1 SGHDT and CDR2 YYEEEE are derived from the germline V gene. Trimming removed 6 bases from V and 0 bases from J, leaving 10 bases between the germline ends. The CDR3, cysteine through phenylalanine, is 14 amino acids long. Solely the CDR3 DNA is kept, with 42 bases framed from the first base. A single peripheral blood draw of around 100 mL on average was collected from each donor into heparinised tubes. Naive, central memory, regulatory and stem cell-like memory CD4+ T cells were sorted on a BD FACSAria II using a panel including CD45RO, CCR7, CD25, CD127, CD95 and CD27. All sorted populations exceeded 98% purity. PBMCs were separated immediately by Lymphoprep density gradient centrifugation and were stained directly, without being cultured. Samples were stained and sorted in pairs, with one healthy donor and one patient per experiment, so that batch effects were minimized.

Material for sequencing was stem cell memory CD4+ T cells from blood. Read against the paper, the sample's cell subset or site label means: stem cell-like memory CD4+ T cells. This receptor was obtained from a woman aged 40-49 years in good health. Recombination joined TRBV5-6 with TRBJ1-3; matching of 5 bases hints at TRBD1 as the D gene. The sequenced DNA is TGTGCCAGCACCGACAGTTCCTCTGGAAACACCATATATTTT. This is translated as CASTDSSSGNTIYF.